Below are 18 T cell receptor beta chains sequenced from a single sample in a study of T cells in narcolepsy. Data came from immunoSEQ multiplex PCR; TCRdb stores just in-frame clones and leaves some out. The table shows tens of thousands of clones, with around 85% occurring only once. Material: CD45RA- memory CD4+ T cells from PBMCs. Receptor source: a human donor with narcolepsy.

The J gene is TRBJ2-1, the V gene TRBV11-2, with TRBD2 identical over 9 bases. CDR1 SGHAT and CDR2 FQNNGV come from the germline V gene. The CDR3 loop spans 16 amino acids. V lost 1 base and J lost 10; bases outside the gene matches: 11. Written as DNA, the CDR3 is TGTGCCAGCAGCTTAGGACCTATTCTCGCGGGGGGGGAGCAGTTCTTC. It yields the protein CASSLGPILAGGEQFF.

The rearrangement links TRBV11-2 to TRBJ1-5, with D perhaps TRBD1 (5 bases). Trimming cost V 4 bases and J 5 bases, with 9 bases left between them. CDR1 and CDR2 from the germline V gene are SGHAT and FQNNGV. The CDR3 totals 13 residues. CDR3 sequence (DNA): TGTGCCAGCAGCTCTCAGGGATATCAGCCCCAGCATTTT. The encoded protein is CASSSQGYQPQHF.

The CDR3 DNA sequence: TGTGCCAGCAGACCCGGAGGGTTGTTGACTGAAGCTTTCTTT. This sequence encodes CASRPGGLLTEAFF. V and J are TRBV6-1 and TRBJ1-1; D gene uncertain. Germline V CDR1 and CDR2: MNHNS, SASEGT. There are 14 residues in the CDR3. V was clipped by 6 bases and J by 5 bases, with 16 bases between them.

V and J are TRBV7-8 and TRBJ2-7, with 11 bases fitting TRBD2. Germline V gene lookup returns CDR1 SGHVS and CDR2 FQNEAQ. The CDR3 has 15 residues. The V gene end was trimmed by 3 bases and the J gene end by 2 bases; junction bases not matched to a gene: 3. CDR3: CASSFLAGGTYEQYF. DNA of the CDR3: TGTGCCAGCAGCTTTCTAGCGGGGGGCACCTACGAGCAGTACTTC. Variable domain in full (rest from reference TRBV7-8 and TRBJ2-7): GAGVSQSPRYKVAKRGQDVALRCDPISGHVSLFWYQQALGQGPEFLTYFQNEAQLDKSGLPSDRFFAERPEGSVSTLKIQRTQQEDSAVYLCASSFLAGGTYEQYFGPGTRLTVT.

This rearrangement joins TRBV7-7 to TRBJ2-5, with D perhaps given as TRBD1 or TRBD2 (6 bases each). V was cut by 5 bases and J by 2 bases, with 15 bases left in between. CDR1 is SSHAT, CDR2 FNYEAQ, per germline (reference sequence). This CDR3 contains 15 residues. This CDR3 is CASSRGRGPQETQYF. CDR3 DNA: TGTGCCAGCAGCCGGGGGCGGGGACCTCAAGAGACCCAGTACTTC. The full variable domain, with the rest looked up from reference TRBV7-7 and TRBJ2-5, is GAGVSQSPRYKVTKRGQDVTLRCDPISSHATLYWYQQALGQGPEFLTYFNYEAQPDKSGLPSDRFSAERPEGSISTLTIQRTEQRDSAMYRCASSRGRGPQETQYFGPGTRLLVL.

By share, this clone counts as medium-sized (0.01 to 0.1%). The chain combines TRBV11-1 with TRBJ1-3; a weak D match, TRBD1 (5 bases). Germline loops: CDR1 SGHAT, CDR2 FQDESV (reference sequence). This CDR3 is built from 15 residues. V shed 5 bases and J shed 4 bases, with 15 bases lying between them. CDR3 nucleotide sequence: TGTGCCAGCAGCGATCCGGGACGCAAAGGAAACACCATATATTTT. This encodes CASSDPGRKGNTIYF.

The J gene is TRBJ1-5, the V gene TRBV19, with 9 bases lining up with TRBD1. Germline V gives CDR1 LNHDA, CDR2 SQIVND (reference sequence). CDR3 length: 16 residues. With V trimmed by 6 bases and J by 3 bases, 9 bases remained unmatched. The CDR3 DNA sequence: TGTGCCAGTAGGGGGTGGGACAGGGTTAACAATCAGCCCCAGCATTTT. As protein: CASRGWDRVNNQPQHF.

The gene calls are TRBV5-6 and TRBJ2-7; 8 bases are a match to TRBD1. V gave up 2 bases and J gave up 11 bases; unmatched junction bases: 6. This CDR3 spans 12 amino acids. The V gene's germline CDR1 is SGHDT and CDR2 YYEEEE. The CDR3 DNA reads TGTGCCAGCAGCTTTAACAGGGGGGAAGAGTACTTC. Translation gives CASSFNRGEEYF.

The genes are TRBV5-1 and TRBJ2-7; unclear D gene. Deletions cut 4 bases from V and 2 bases from J, with 13 bases between. This CDR3 region has 14 residues. Germline assignment: CDR1 SGHRS and CDR2 YFSETQ. The CDR3 bases are TGCGCCAGCAGCCCCCGGACCGGCGCCTACGAGCAGTACTTC. It translates to CASSPRTGAYEQYF.

The chain joins TRBV28 to TRBJ1-4; maybe TRBD1 (6 bases). This CDR3 contains 12 residues. The V and J ends lost 7 bases and 7 bases respectively, with 10 bases between them. Per the germline V gene, CDR1 is MDHEN and CDR2 is SYDVKM. CDR3 residues: CASTRGSEKLFF. Written as DNA, the CDR3 is TGTGCCAGCACCAGGGGAAGTGAAAAACTGTTTTTT.

The gene calls are TRBV6-5 and TRBJ2-7; D unclear. This CDR3 has 14 residues. The germline V gene has CDR1 MNHEY and CDR2 SVGAGI. V was pared by 0 bases and J by 2 bases, with 8 bases between. In nucleotides, the CDR3 is TGTGCCAGCAGTTACTCGATATCGACCTACGAGCAGTACTTC. It yields the protein CASSYSISTYEQYF.

The rearrangement links TRBV9 to TRBJ1-1; TRBD1 might be the D (5 bases). This CDR3 is built from 16 residues. The V end lost 0 bases, the J end lost 5 bases, and 17 bases lay between the germline ends. From germline, CDR1 is SGDLS and CDR2 YYNGEE. CDR3 loop: CASSVGLMGGLTEAFF. The DNA of the CDR3 is TGTGCCAGCAGCGTAGGGCTTATGGGGGGGTTGACTGAAGCTTTCTTT.

CDR3 sequence reads: CASSQELTGLMNTEAFF. CDR3 bases: TGTGCCAGCAGCCAAGAGCTAACAGGGCTAATGAACACTGAAGCTTTCTTT. The rearrangement links TRBV4-2 to TRBJ1-1, with a possible D match to TRBD1 (6 bases). The CDR3 sequence is 17 residues long. Germline CDR1 and CDR2: LGHNA and YNFKEQ. V lost 0 bases to trimming and J lost 0 bases, with 14 bases between them.

The chain links TRBV5-1 to TRBJ2-7, with D unclear. V gave up 4 bases and J gave up 0 bases, with 8 bases separating them. Per germline, CDR1 SGHRS and CDR2 YFSETQ. The CDR3 runs to 13 residues. The chain's CDR3 is CASSPQPSYEQYF. The CDR3 DNA reads as TGCGCCAGCAGCCCCCAGCCCTCCTACGAGCAGTACTTC.

With respect to this clone: At one of its ends the junction is not consistent with the germline gene, which may arise from a read error. The V call is TRBV9, the J call TRBJ2-5; 11 bases line up with TRBD2. The length of the CDR3 is 17 residues. Germline CDR1 reads SGDLS; CDR2 reads YYNGEE. CDR3 protein: CTSSPFGTSGLLETQYF. The DNA of the CDR3 is TGTACCAGCAGCCCCTTCGGGACTAGCGGACTCCTCGAGACCCAGTACTTC.

A note on this clone: Additional DNA sequences in this sample encode the identical CDR3. The chain combines TRBV30 with TRBJ2-6, with D perhaps TRBD1 or TRBD2 (5 bases each). This CDR3 region has 16 residues. Per germline, CDR1 GTSNPN and CDR2 SVGIG (reference sequence). Trimming cost V 5 bases and J 0 bases, with 14 bases left between them. The CDR3 coding sequence is TGTGCCTGGGGAACGGGGCGGTCCTCTGGGGCCAACGTCCTGACTTTC. It is translated as CAWGTGRSSGANVLTF.

This clone was observed a few times. V usage is TRBV28 and J usage is TRBJ1-6, with 8 positions matching TRBD1. From germline, CDR1 is MDHEN and CDR2 SYDVKM. The trim removed 6 bases at V and 7 bases at J, leaving 14 bases unmatched. The CDR3 is 17 amino acids. In DNA, the CDR3 is TGTGCCAGCAGCTTACCTGGACAGGGTGGCCTCAATTCACCCCTCCACTTT. This translates into CASSLPGQGGLNSPLHF. Full variable domain (missing parts from reference TRBV28 and TRBJ1-6): DVKVTQSSRYLVKRTGEKVFLECVQDMDHENMFWYRQDPGLGLRLIYFSYDVKMKEKGDIPEGYSVSREKKERFSLILESASTNQTSMYLCASSLPGQGGLNSPLHFGNGTRLTVT.

The J gene is TRBJ1-5, the V gene TRBV6-6; 8 bases line up with TRBD1. Per the germline V gene, CDR1 is MNHNY and CDR2 is SVGAGI (reference sequence). This CDR3 has 14 residues. Trimming cost V 6 bases and J 6 bases; bases outside gene matches: 7. CDR3 nucleotides: TGTGCCAGCAGCGATAGGACAGGGATTCAGCCCCAGCATTTT. Its translation is CASSDRTGIQPQHF.